This is a list of T cell receptor beta chains from one sample in a study of blood T cell repertoires in COVID-19. Data came from immunoSEQ multiplex PCR; TCRdb stores just in-frame clones and leaves some out. Of more than 200,000 clones listed, 87% are singletons. The sequencing input was PBMCs or T cells enriched from blood (not recorded which). Receptor source: a man younger than 40 in a cohort exposed to, infected with or recovered from COVID-19 (not recorded which). CDR3s include the opening cysteine and the closing phenylalanine or tryptophan. A D gene is named only where the DNA matches it firmly.

J gene | D gene | V gene | CDR3 DNA | CDR3 protein
TRBJ2-1 | TRBD2 | TRBV4-3 | TGCGCCAGCAGCCAAGATCTGGGGGGACTAGCGGACGATCCCCCCTACAATGAGCAGTTCTTC | CASSQDLGGLADDPPYNEQFF
TRBJ2-1 | - | TRBV28 | TGTGCCAGCAGTTTATATCTGACAGACTACAATGAGCAGTTCTTC | CASSLYLTDYNEQFF
TRBJ2-5 | TRBD1 | TRBV9 | TGTGCCAGCAGCGTAGATCCCTCAGGGGGCTTGGGAGAGACCCAGTACTTC | CASSVDPSGGLGETQYF
TRBJ2-2 | - | TRBV19 | TGTGCCAGTAAAACGGTAACGAACACCGGGGAGCTGTTTTTT | CASKTVTNTGELFF
TRBJ1-5 | - | TRBV27 | TGTGCCAGCAGTTTATCGTCGGGTCCCAATCAGCCCCAGCATTTT | CASSLSSGPNQPQHF
TRBJ2-7 | TRBD2 | TRBV19 | TGTGCCAGTAGCTTCGCCGAGAAGCGGGAGAGGACCGAGCAGTACTTC | CASSFAEKRERTEQYF
TRBJ2-3 | - | TRBV11-2 | TGTGCCAGCAGCTATGGCACAGGGTTGGTCGATACGCAGTATTTT | CASSYGTGLVDTQYF
TRBJ2-7 | TRBD1 | TRBV6-5 | TGTGCCAGCAGTCACGGGACAGGGGGCGTCTACGAGCAGTACTTC | CASSHGTGGVYEQYF
TRBJ2-1 | TRBD2 | TRBV5-1 | TGCGCCAGCAGCCTGGGCCTAGCGGTACAATACAATGAGCAGTTCTTC | CASSLGLAVQYNEQFF
TRBJ2-1 | - | TRBV6-5 | TGTGCCAGCAGTTACTCACCCGGGAGCGTCTACAATGAGCAGTTCTTC | CASSYSPGSVYNEQFF
TRBJ2-2 | TRBD2 | TRBV27 | TGTGCCAGCAGACTAGCGGGAGGGAACGGGGAGCTGTTTTTT | CASRLAGGNGELFF
TRBJ2-5 | - | TRBV9 | TGTGCCAGCAGCGTAGCGGGGGTGGGGGAGACCCAGTACTTC | CASSVAGVGETQYF
TRBJ2-7 | TRBD2 | TRBV27 | TGTGCCACCCTTCGGCGGGGAGGGGAACTTTACGAGCAGTACTTC | CATLRRGGELYEQYF
TRBJ2-7 | - | TRBV19 | TGTGCCAGTAGTTCCGGGACATTAACCTACGAGCAGTACTTC | CASSSGTLTYEQYF